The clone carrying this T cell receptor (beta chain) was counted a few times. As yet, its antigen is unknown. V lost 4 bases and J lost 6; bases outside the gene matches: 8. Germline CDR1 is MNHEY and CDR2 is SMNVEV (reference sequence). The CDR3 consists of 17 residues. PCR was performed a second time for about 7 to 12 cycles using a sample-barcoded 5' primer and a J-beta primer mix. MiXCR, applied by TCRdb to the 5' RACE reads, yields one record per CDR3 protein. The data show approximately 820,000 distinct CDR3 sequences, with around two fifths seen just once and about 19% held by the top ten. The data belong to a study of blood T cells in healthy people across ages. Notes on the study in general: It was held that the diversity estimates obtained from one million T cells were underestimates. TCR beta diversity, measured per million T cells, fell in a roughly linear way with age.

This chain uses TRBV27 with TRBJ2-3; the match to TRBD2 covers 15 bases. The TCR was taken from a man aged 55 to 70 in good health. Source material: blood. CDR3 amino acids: CASSSRTSGGAGDTQYF. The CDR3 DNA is TGTGCCAGCAGTTCCCGGACTAGCGGGGGGGCCGGGGATACGCAGTATTTT.